These 5 T cell receptor beta chains originate from one sample sequenced in a study of T cell responses to AZD1222 COVID-19 vaccine. Data came from immunoSEQ multiplex PCR; TCRdb stores just in-frame clones and leaves some out. The data contain 95,000 to 150,000 clones, around 86% of them singletons. The sample was peripheral blood, taken on day 0 of AZD1222 vaccination. These receptor sequences come from an adult in good health.

This rearrangement joins TRBV28 to TRBJ1-5; D possibly corresponds to TRBD1 (6 bases). This CDR3 spans 14 amino acids. Germline V gene sequence: CDR1 MDHEN, CDR2 SYDVKM. V shed 5 bases and J shed 3 bases, with 11 bases lying between them. The CDR3 DNA reads TGTGCCAGCAGTCTCGGACAGCCCAATCAGCCCCAGCATTTT. Protein: CASSLGQPNQPQHF.

This clone has a single count. The genes are TRBV12-3 or TRBV12-4 and TRBJ2-7; tentatively, D is TRBD1 (5 bases). The CDR3 totals 13 residues. V lost 4 bases and J 1 base, leaving 8 bases between the germline ends. CDR3 loop: CASSSTGSYEQYF. The CDR3, as DNA: TGTGCCAGCAGTTCCACAGGTTCCTACGAGCAGTACTTC.

The chain joins TRBV3-1 (or the pseudogene TRBV3-2) to TRBJ1-5; maybe TRBD1 (5 bases). Per germline, CDR1 LGHDT and CDR2 YNNKEL (reference sequence). The CDR3 length is 15 residues. V was cut by 0 bases and J by 6 bases, with 12 bases left in between. CDR3 residues: CASSQDQGAVQPQHF. The CDR3, as DNA: TGTGCCAGCAGCCAAGATCAAGGGGCGGTTCAGCCCCAGCATTTT.

The chain carries TRBV2 and TRBJ1-5; TRBD1 agrees at 8 bases. J gave up 4 bases and V 4 bases, and 6 bases lay outside the gene matches. The CDR3 sequence is 15 residues long. In germline, CDR1 is SNHLY, CDR2 FYNNEI. CDR3: CASSGQGWGNQPQHF. The CDR3 DNA is TGTGCCAGCAGTGGACAGGGGTGGGGGAATCAGCCCCAGCATTTT.

The J gene is TRBJ1-5, the V gene TRBV28; TRBD1 matches at 8 bases. The V gene end was trimmed by 6 bases and the J gene end by 5 bases; junction bases not matched to a gene: 9. This CDR3 has 15 amino acids. CDR1 is MDHEN, CDR2 SYDVKM, per germline. This CDR3 reads CASRSASQGDQPQHF. The CDR3 DNA reads as TGTGCCAGCAGATCTGCATCACAGGGGGATCAGCCCCAGCATTTT.